The text below deals with one TCR beta chain. TCRdb's copy holds only in-frame clones and misses some; the assay was immunoSEQ multiplex PCR. The sample consists of fewer than 150,000 clones, 90% of them appearing once. V was cut by 8 bases and J by 3 bases, with 26 bases left in between. The CDR3 contains 17 residues. From germline, CDR1 is ENHRY and CDR2 SYGVKD. This entry belongs to a study of blood T cell repertoires in COVID-19. Source material: peripheral blood. This rearrangement joins TRBV10-3 to TRBJ2-7; tentative D call: TRBD2 (7 bases). The source of this sequence is a woman aged 55-69 years with COVID-19, enrolled during active disease. The CDR3, as DNA: TGTGCCATCCACTTCGGGTGGGGGCGGGGGCGTCACTACGAGCAGTACTTC. Its translation is CAIHFGWGRGRHYEQYF.